This T cell receptor beta chain stems from a study of cytomegalovirus exposure and HLA in healthy donors. Each donor's status was that of a healthy bone marrow donor. Of note for this clone: The antigen is not known.

This CDR3 is 14 amino acids long. Unmatched junction bases numbered 4, after V lost 5 bases and J lost 1 base. The germline CDR1 and CDR2 sequences are SGHVS and FQNEAQ. Primers: 60 Vbeta forward and 13 Jbeta reverse. Clones were sequenced by immunoSEQ multiplex PCR, and TCRdb holds only the in-frame ones, with some missing. The data show 110,000 or so clones, over 65% seen once. General observations from the study: Reportedly, TCR beta sequences accurately predicted HLA-A and HLA-B alleles in most subjects. Sequencing likely generated an artifact that appeared as a cluster of highly shared sequence variants. A later analysis linked about 17,000 TCR beta sequences to HLA alleles at 0.05 false discovery rate.

What was sequenced was PBMCs. This chain links TRBV7-8 with TRBJ1-1; 7 bases map to TRBD1. The TCR sequence derives from a woman aged 50 to 65 in good health and CMV-seropositive. In DNA, the CDR3 is TGTGCCAGCAGCGGACAGGTCTCGAACACTGAAGCTTTCTTT. Translating gives CASSGQVSNTEAFF.